The rows below give T cell receptor beta chains drawn from one sample of a study of blood T cell repertoires in COVID-19. Sequencing was performed with immunoSEQ multiplex PCR; in TCRdb, only in-frame clones are kept and a portion is missing. The sample shows 150,000 to 200,000 clones, about 86% of them seen only once. Sequences were obtained from peripheral blood. These receptors all stem from a man between 60 and 75 years old with acute or convalescent COVID-19. The CDR3 runs from the conserved cysteine through the conserved F or W. Fields, in order: D gene, V gene, J gene, clone size, CDR3 DNA, CDR3 protein. The D gene is left open where the match is weak. Size is omitted from some rows. Given values are once, few, many or a class for expanded clones.

-	TRBV27	TRBJ1-5	-	TGTGCCAGCAGTTGGGGGGGGTACAGCAATCAGCCCCAGCATTTT	CASSWGGYSNQPQHF
TRBD2	TRBV7-2	TRBJ2-1	-	TGTGCCAGCAGCTCCGATAGCGGGAGCATGAGAGAGCAGTTCTTC	CASSSDSGSMREQFF
-	TRBV21-1	TRBJ2-1	-	TGTGCCAGCAGCAAACGCGCCTCTGGACTAGCGGGAGCTTGGGTCTACAATGAGCAGTTCTTC	CASSKRASGLAGAWVYNEQFF
TRBD2	TRBV2	TRBJ2-4	-	TGTGCCAGCGGTGGGCTAGCGGGAAACATTCAGTACTTC	CASGGLAGNIQYF
-	TRBV12-3/TRBV12-4	TRBJ1-6	-	TGTGCCAGCAGTGATCAGTGGTCACCCCTCCACTTT	CASSDQWSPLHF
-	TRBV11-3	TRBJ1-1	-	TGTGCCAGCAGCCACGGGGGGGGCCTGAACACTGAAGCTTTCTTT	CASSHGGGLNTEAFF
-	TRBV6-5	TRBJ1-6	-	TGTGCCAGCAGTTCCGGGAGCTCCTATAATTCACCCCTCCACTTT	CASSSGSSYNSPLHF
TRBD2	TRBV27	TRBJ2-7	-	TGTGCCAGCAGTTTCCAGGGACTAGCGGGATATTTCGAGCAGTACTTC	CASSFQGLAGYFEQYF
-	TRBV2	TRBJ1-5	-	TGTGCCAGCAGGGAGGGGTTGAGCAATCAGCCCCAGCATTTT	CASREGLSNQPQHF
-	TRBV14	TRBJ1-2	-	TGTGCCAGCAGCCAATTACAGGGTCGAGGGGACTATGGCTACACCTTC	CASSQLQGRGDYGYTF
-	TRBV6-6	TRBJ2-3	once	TGTGCCGTACGGGGGTCCACAGATACGCAGTATTTT	CAVRGSTDTQYF
-	TRBV5-1	TRBJ1-1	-	TGCGCCAGCAGCGGTACACAAGTTTCCCCTGAAGCTTTCTTT	CASSGTQVSPEAFF
TRBD1	TRBV20-1	TRBJ1-5	few	TGCAGTGCTAGTGCGCAGGGGGCCATGAGCAATCAGCCCCAGCATTTT	CSASAQGAMSNQPQHF
-	TRBV28	TRBJ2-7	-	TGTGCCAGCACACTAAACTCCTACGAGCAGTACTTC	CASTLNSYEQYF
TRBD2	TRBV5-1	TRBJ2-5	-	TGCGCCAGCAGCTTGGGCCTAGCGGGACAAGAGACCCAGTACTTC	CASSLGLAGQETQYF
-	TRBV3-1/TRBV3-2	TRBJ2-7	-	TGTGCCAGCAGCCTTAGACACCAACCCTACTACGAGCAGTACTTC	CASSLRHQPYYEQYF
TRBD1	TRBV18	TRBJ1-2	once	TGTGCCAGCTCACAAACAGGGGGCGCGGAGGGCTACACCTTC	CASSQTGGAEGYTF
TRBD2	TRBV28	TRBJ2-3	-	TGTGCCAGCAGTTCAGCGGGGATGGGCACAGATACGCAGTATTTT	CASSSAGMGTDTQYF
TRBD1	TRBV23-1	TRBJ2-7	-	TGCGCCAGCAGTCCTCGACAGGGAGCCTACGAGCAGTACTTC	CASSPRQGAYEQYF
-	TRBV11-2	TRBJ1-1	-	TGTGCCAGCAGCCCGGGGAGGGAAGCTTTCTTT	CASSPGREAFF
-	TRBV5-1	TRBJ2-1	-	TGCGCCAGCAGCTTGGCCAGGGTTTCTTACAATGAGCAGTTCTTC	CASSLARVSYNEQFF
-	TRBV6-5	TRBJ1-1	-	TGTGCCACCATGAGAGTGGGGGGGAGAGCTTTCTTT	CATMRVGGRAFF
TRBD2	TRBV5-5	TRBJ2-2	-	TGTGCCAGCAGCTTGCCGGGGGGATCGGGCACCGGGGAGCTGTTTTTT	CASSLPGGSGTGELFF